These T cell receptor beta chains were read from a single sample in a study of cytomegalovirus exposure and HLA in healthy donors. The table came from immunoSEQ multiplex PCR; TCRdb's copy has only in-frame clones and leaves some out. In the table there are some 65,000 clones, about 70% of which are singletons. Sequenced sample: PBMCs. The receptor set was obtained from a woman younger than 45 in good health and CMV-seronegative. Each CDR3 is given with its conserved first and last residue.

16	TRBV13	TRBJ2-2	CASSRAQGANTGELFF
18	TRBV19	TRBJ1-6	CASSRPGTGGADNSPLHF
14	TRBV11-2	TRBJ1-3	CASSPQAGGNTIYF
14	TRBV5-1	TRBJ1-1	CASSFQGRNTEAFF
13	TRBV11-3	TRBJ1-1	CASSFGLNTDAFF
17	TRBV5-1	TRBJ2-2	CASSPRTGLANTGELFF
15	TRBV5-8	TRBJ1-5	CASSREGVSNQPQHF
14	TRBV5-4	TRBJ2-1	CASSLKRGDNEQFF
15	TRBV27	TRBJ2-7	CASSRSSGLTYEQYF
14	TRBV5-5	TRBJ2-7	CASSLEGGMEEQYF
14	TRBV6-5	TRBJ2-7	CASSLEGYSYEQYF
15	TRBV18	TRBJ2-3	CASSPGQARTDTQYF
14	TRBV10-1	TRBJ1-4	CASSARQGAEKLFF
15	TRBV9	TRBJ2-3	CASSVEGTISYTQYF
17	TRBV7-8	TRBJ1-6	CASSLERWARDNSPLHF
17	TRBV14	TRBJ2-2	CASSLTGLHQNTGELFF
15	TRBV18	TRBJ2-1	CASSPNAGQGNEQFF